A single sample gave rise to the 14 T cell receptor beta chains below, sequenced in a study of metastatic and nonmetastatic thyroid tumors. Each patient came to thyroid surgery without any prior treatment (of any kind). TCRdb called clones again from the PCR reads with MiXCR. Counted here are around 52,000 clones, 25% to 35% occurring once; the ten biggest clones make up 15% to 20%. Sample: blood. Receptors were obtained from a female donor with papillary thyroid cancer or a benign thyroid nodule (not recorded which). Some clones in this sample may be carry-over from other donors' samples.

The chain carries TRBV19 and TRBJ2-7, with D possibly TRBD1 on 5 matching bases. The length of the CDR3 is 12 residues. V dropped 5 bases and J dropped 4 bases, with 9 bases sitting between them. The germline gives CDR1 LNHDA, CDR2 SQIVND (reference sequence). CDR3 in amino acids: CASSSRGYEQYF. In DNA form, the CDR3 reads TGTGCCAGTAGTTCAAGGGGTTACGAGCAGTACTTC.

V gene TRBV5-1 combines with J gene TRBJ1-4; 7 bases are shared with TRBD1. V trimming: 1 base; J trimming: 0 bases; junction bases outside the gene matches: 3. CDR3 length equals 16 residues. In germline, CDR1 is SGHRS, CDR2 YFSETQ. In DNA form, the CDR3 reads TGCGCCAGCAGCTTGTTACAGGGGTCAACTAATGAAAAACTGTTTTTT. Translating it yields CASSLLQGSTNEKLFF.

This sequence joins TRBV15 and TRBJ2-1, with 10 bases lining up with TRBD1. This CDR3 has 16 residues. The V gene's germline CDR1 is LNHNV and CDR2 YYDKDF (reference sequence). Unmatched junction bases numbered 5, after V lost 5 bases and J lost 1 base. The CDR3 loop reads CATSHRDRGSYNEQFF. The CDR3 coding sequence is TGTGCCACCAGCCACCGGGACAGGGGTTCCTACAATGAGCAGTTCTTC.

The chain uses TRBV3-1 and TRBJ2-7; D is perhaps TRBD1 or TRBD2 (5 bases each). Germline assignment: CDR1 LGHDT and CDR2 YNNKEL (reference sequence). Trimming stripped 0 bases from V and 8 bases from J, with 14 bases between. The CDR3 totals 14 residues. The CDR3 DNA follows: TGTGCCAGCAGCCAAGAGGGGACCCTTAGACAGCAGTACTTC. Residues: CASSQEGTLRQQYF.

The gene calls are TRBV11-2 and TRBJ1-1; possible D gene TRBD1, 6 bases. CDR1 and CDR2 from the germline V gene are SGHAT and FQNNGV. The CDR3 covers 14 residues. The V end was cut by 5 bases, the J end by 4 bases, with 14 bases between. CDR3 residues: CASSIQGAATEAFF. The DNA for the CDR3 is TGTGCCAGCAGCATACAGGGAGCGGCCACTGAAGCTTTCTTT.

The chain recombines TRBV10-3 with TRBJ1-5; no clear D gene. V lost 5 bases and J lost 7, with 18 bases in between. Germline CDR1 reads ENHRY; CDR2 reads SYGVKD. This CDR3 comprises 15 residues. The DNA of the CDR3 is TGTGCCATCAGTAAGCCCCCCTGGGGAGAACAGCCCCAGCATTTT. Translating it yields CAISKPPWGEQPQHF.

The chain links TRBV6-2 or TRBV6-3 to TRBJ2-5, with TRBD2 identical over 9 bases. CDR3 size: 15 residues. Trimming took 2 bases from V and 6 from J; bases not matched to a gene: 7. Germline CDR1 and CDR2: MNHEY and SVGEGT. The CDR3 nucleotides read TGTGCCAGCAGTTACGGCCTAGCGGGGAGGAAGACCCAGTACTTC. It codes for CASSYGLAGRKTQYF.

The genes are TRBV2 and TRBJ1-6; D might be TRBD1 (5 bases). V lost 3 bases and J lost 7, with 10 bases in between. The CDR3 has 14 residues. Looked up from germline, CDR1 is SNHLY and CDR2 is FYNNEI. CDR3 nucleotide sequence: TGTGCCAGCAGTGAGACAGCTAGGAATTCACCCCTCCACTTT. Translated, it gives CASSETARNSPLHF.

This rearrangement joins TRBV9 to TRBJ1-3, with 9 bases lining up with TRBD1. CDR1 is SGDLS and CDR2 is YYNGEE in the germline V gene. CDR3 size: 15 residues. V was pared by 4 bases and J by 4 bases, with 6 bases of the junction left unmatched. In DNA form, the CDR3 reads TGTGCCAGCAGCCCCTGGACAGGGGAGGGAAACACCATATATTTT. Amino acids: CASSPWTGEGNTIYF.

The V call is TRBV6-1, the J call TRBJ2-6; 12 bases align to TRBD2. V shed 6 bases and J 1 base; nucleotides not matched to a gene: 13. The CDR3 loop spans 20 amino acids. Germline V lookup: CDR1 MNHNS, CDR2 SASEGT. CDR3: CASRQGRTSGGSSGANVLTF. The CDR3 DNA reads TGTGCCAGCAGACAGGGGAGAACTAGCGGGGGGTCATCTGGGGCCAACGTCCTGACTTTC.

This clone was seen more than once but under ten times. The V and J genes are TRBV19 and TRBJ2-3; D perhaps matches TRBD2 (6 bases). The CDR3 loop spans 14 amino acids. V was shortened by 1 base and J by 5 bases, with 10 bases between the two germline ends. The germline V gene encodes CDR1 LNHDA and CDR2 SQIVND (reference sequence). CDR3 region: CASSIALGGDTQYF. DNA of the CDR3: TGTGCCAGTAGTATAGCCCTGGGGGGAGATACGCAGTATTTT. The complete variable domain, with remaining parts taken from reference TRBV19 and TRBJ2-3, reads DGGITQSPKYLFRKEGQNVTLSCEQNLNHDAMYWYRQDPGQGLRLIYYSQIVNDFQKGDIAEGYSVSREKKESFPLTVTSAQKNPTAFYLCASSIALGGDTQYFGPGTRLTVL.

For the CDR3, the DNA is TGTGCCAGCAGTTTCCGCACCGGGACTAGTACTCTCACCGAGCAGTACTTC. Translating it yields CASSFRTGTSTLTEQYF. The rearrangement joins TRBV27 to TRBJ2-7; 8 bases match TRBD2. With 3 bases clipped from V and 6 bases from J, the junction kept 16 bases outside the gene matches. Germline V lookup: CDR1 MNHEY, CDR2 SMNVEV (reference sequence). This CDR3 comprises 17 residues.

This clone was recorded many times. The chain couples TRBV9 to TRBJ1-6; 8 bases align to TRBD1. The V and J ends lost 3 bases and 11 bases, in that order; junction bases with no gene match: 13. The CDR3 consists of 16 residues. Germline CDR1 and CDR2: SGDLS and YYNGEE. The CDR3 reads CASSEGSGGAGPPLHF. The CDR3 bases are TGTGCCAGCAGCGAGGGTTCAGGGGGCGCGGGTCCACCCCTCCACTTT.

This clone was detected only a few times. DNA of the CDR3: TGTGCCAGCAGCCAAGGTTGGAATAGAGGGGATACGCAGTATTTT. Translation: CASSQGWNRGDTQYF. This chain links TRBV3-1 with TRBJ2-3, with D perhaps TRBD2 (5 bases). The germline V gene encodes CDR1 LGHDT and CDR2 YNNKEL (reference sequence). The CDR3 spans 15 residues. Deletions cut 1 base from V and 6 bases from J, with 14 bases between.